The 3 T cell receptor beta chains below all came from one sample that was sequenced in a study of spatial heterogeneity in lung cancer. A single record per CDR3 protein comes from TCRdb applying MiXCR to the 5' RACE reads. The table has 5,500 to 6,500 distinct CDR3 sequences, roughly an eighth seen once. Specified time point: sample taken at primary tumor resection. Whole RNA was taken from tumor, nontumor lung or frozen PBMC; it was then sequenced unsorted. The starting material was normal lung tissue next to the tumor, obtained at surgery. The receptors were gathered from a male donor with early-stage non-small cell lung cancer.

This clonotype has only a few counts. The V call is TRBV4-1, the J call TRBJ1-6, with no clear D. Trimming cost V 1 base and J 8 bases, with 9 bases left between them. The CDR3 sequence is 14 residues long. Germline V lookup: CDR1 MGHRA, CDR2 YSYEKL. The CDR3 reads CASSQGTEYSPLHF. The CDR3 nucleotides read TGCGCCAGCAGCCAAGGGACGGAGTATTCACCCCTCCACTTT.

This clonotype rates as medium-sized (0.01 to 0.1%). V gene TRBV7-6 combines with J gene TRBJ2-1; 7 bases match TRBD2. Germline values: CDR1 SGHVS, CDR2 FNYEAQ. The V gene end was trimmed by 3 bases and the J gene end by 7 bases; junction bases not matched to a gene: 6. CDR3 length equals 14 residues. The CDR3 nucleotides are TGTGCCAGCAGCTTCCAGCGGGATTGGAATGAGCAGTTCTTC. Translated: CASSFQRDWNEQFF.

Relative to its sample, this clonotype is medium-sized. The chain is built from TRBV20-1 and TRBJ2-7, with D tentatively TRBD2 (5 bases). The V gene's germline CDR1 is DFQATT and CDR2 SNEGSKA (reference sequence). This CDR3 has 15 amino acids. V shed 3 bases and J shed 1 base, with 16 bases lying between them. The CDR3 nucleotides are TGCAGTGCTAGCCGCGGAGGAGGCCTTTCCTACGAGCAGTACTTC. It encodes CSASRGGGLSYEQYF.